This T cell receptor beta chain was sequenced during a study of Ad26.COV2.S vaccination and SARS-CoV-2 variants (dated by TCRdb to about 2021). Regarding the research as a whole: Donors in the vaccine arm were drawn from COV1001, a multicentre, randomized, double-blind, placebo-controlled phase I-IIa trial testing Ad26.COV2.S in healthy adults. Ad26.COV2.S was administered intramuscularly at 5 x 10^10 or 1 x 10^11 viral particles, either as a single shot or as two shots given 56 days apart. The specificity and breadth of SARS-CoV-2-reactive T cell receptors after Ad26.COV2.S vaccination were assessed by TCRbeta repertoire sequencing. The TCR-sequenced set comprised roughly 30 samples: around 20 Ad26.COV2.S vaccine recipients, 5 placebo recipients and 8 SARS-CoV-2 convalescent individuals. Participants in the trial were split at random into five groups of five each, receiving low-dose or high-dose Ad26.COV2.S once or twice, or else placebo on both occasions. Blinding of investigators to trial group allocation was maintained during experiments and outcome assessment.

The immunoSEQ Assay was the method used to sequence TCRbeta CDR3 regions. After extraction, genomic DNA underwent amplification by bias-controlled multiplex PCR, followed by high-throughput sequencing. From the authors' description of their analysis: To quantify the absolute abundance of every unique TCRbeta CDR3 region, sequences were collapsed and filtered. T cell fraction was estimated by normalizing TCRbeta template counts to usable DNA, which was measured by amplifying reference genes present in all nucleated cells. Repertoire TCRs were annotated as SARS-CoV-2-specific when V gene, CDR3 amino acid sequence and J gene were exactly matched to a known reactive TCR set. MIRA supplied the reference SARS-CoV-2 TCR set, which was filtered for enrichment in COVID-19-positive ImmuneCODE repertoires so that public or cross-reactive TCRs were removed. Drawing on the MIRA antigens, annotated TCRs were analysed further at the level of specific ORF or position within ORF. Depth was the summed frequency of annotated unique rearrangements, while breadth was defined as annotated unique rearrangements over total unique productive rearrangements. Two-sided Wilcoxon rank-sum tests were used to compare TCR breadth between groups. In its TCRdb copy, this immuneACCESS table keeps in-frame sequences only and misses some clones. Where compared with another copy, unresolved V genes explain less than half of these, and the others have no known cause. V and J calls plus clone size are reproduced from that table; the DNA served to infer D and trimming. This sample lists under 500,000 clones; 92% were detected once. The ten top clones hold 1.5% to 2% of the sample.

From the cysteine through the phenylalanine, the CDR3 covers 14 amino acids. The only DNA kept is the CDR3, 42 bases in frame from the first base. The germline V gene gives CDR1 as LGHNA and CDR2 as YSLEER. V is pared back by 2 bases and J by 10 bases, with 17 bases lying between the germline termini. What the authors observed across the whole study: The authors noted that the TCR breadth and depth analyses may have underestimated total T cell responses. The study lacked the statistical power to compare responses across vaccine doses or regimens. After vaccination, spike-specific CD8+ and CD4+ T cell responses were reported to show substantial breadth. Higher spike-specific TCR breadth was observed in Ad26.COV2.S recipients than in placebo recipients (P = 0.0014). Vaccine and placebo recipients had similar non-spike TCR breadth, a finding consistent with the vaccine containing only spike.

The treatment or condition label for this specimen denotes: some 19 received Ad26.COV2.S at low or high dose, single or two shots; roughly five received placebo; per-sample allocation not given. For vaccine and placebo recipients, the sequenced repertoires came from samples collected on day 63 after the first injection. In Cohort 1b, 25 or so adults aged 18-55 years were enrolled at a single site in Boston, USA, between 29 July and 7 August 2020. As a vaccine, Ad26.COV2.S was a replication-incompetent adenovirus type 26 vector that expressed a prefusion-stabilized SARS-CoV-2 spike protein derived from the original Wuhan strain. In the case of this clone: Its cognate antigen has yet to be identified. Base qualities are missing; no much larger clone stands one base away.

The rearrangement combines TRBV4-3 with TRBJ1-1, with no confident D gene call. This clonotype was obtained from a person aged 18-60 years who received the Ad26.COV2.S COVID-19 vaccine or a placebo. The starting material was peripheral blood, obtained in a trial of Ad26.COV2.S vaccine versus placebo. The CDR3 region: CASSQSTRESGAFF. The DNA sequence is given as TGCGCCAGCAGCCAATCCACCCGGGAAAGCGGAGCTTTCTTT.